These T cell receptor beta chains were read from a single sample in a study of ipilimumab plus nivolumab after autologous stem cell transplantation. The repertoire was sequenced with immunoSEQ multiplex PCR; TCRdb's copy has only in-frame clones and lacks some. The data show under 20,000 clones, 81% seen once. The source material was PBMCs, sampled in a trial of ipilimumab plus nivolumab as post-transplant consolidation. Receptors originate from a male donor with diffuse large B-cell lymphoma. CDR3s include the opening cysteine and the closing phenylalanine or tryptophan.

TRBJ2-3 | TRBV19 | CASRTSGGTDTQYF
TRBJ1-1 | TRBV30 | CAWKTGIEAFF
TRBJ2-3 | TRBV7-2 | CASSFDNTDTQYF
TRBJ2-1 | TRBV6-5 | CASSLHPKHEQFF
TRBJ1-6 | TRBV25-1 | CASSTPYSPLHF
TRBJ2-5 | TRBV2 | CARTSGGTQETQYF
TRBJ2-3 | TRBV5-1 | CASSFGGRGVLDTQYF
TRBJ1-1 | TRBV6-6 | CASSYAPEGAGTEAFF
TRBJ1-1 | TRBV5-1 | CASSPKIRGQVANTEAFF
TRBJ2-7 | TRBV6-6 | CASSYSRGDEQYF
TRBJ1-1 | TRBV19 | CASYNRGLVTEAFF
TRBJ1-3 | TRBV5-6 | CASSTTGSGNTIYF
TRBJ1-4 | TRBV9 | CASSFQGETNEKLFF
TRBJ1-2 | TRBV5-5 | CASSPPQRQGNYGYTF
TRBJ1-2 | TRBV19 | CASNGGLSSYGYTF
TRBJ2-7 | TRBV5-6 | CASSFRLPSYEQYF
TRBJ2-7 | TRBV6-6 | CASSPGRGYSYEQYF
TRBJ1-3 | TRBV5-6 | CASSSVAPWENTIYF
TRBJ2-5 | TRBV12-5 | CASGLEPRVETQYF
TRBJ1-2 | TRBV5-6 | CASSLLVSIYGYTF
TRBJ2-5 | TRBV5-4 | CASSVGDQETQYF
TRBJ1-1 | TRBV4-2 | CASSQDLGGTEAFF
TRBJ2-1 | TRBV27 | CASSSEHGTSRYNEQFF
TRBJ1-5 | TRBV19 | CASETLGPVANQPQHF
TRBJ2-7 | TRBV5-1 | CASSFGGTTEQYF
TRBJ2-5 | TRBV30 | CAWSSGRETQYF
TRBJ2-3 | TRBV7-2 | CASSPPWYGGVTDTQYF
TRBJ1-3 | TRBV6-5 | CASSQESTGNTIYF
TRBJ2-5 | TRBV5-4 | CAWTEGTQYF
TRBJ1-2 | TRBV5-1 | CASSPETQYGYTF
TRBJ1-1 | TRBV6-1 | CASSVQERPAFF
TRBJ2-5 | TRBV5-1 | CASAPPTGGRETQYF
TRBJ1-4 | TRBV7-9 | CASSLERATNEKLFF
TRBJ2-1 | TRBV6-6 | CASSYSRVYNEQFF
TRBJ2-3 | TRBV5-1 | CASSDQGTDTQYF
TRBJ1-2 | TRBV4-2 | CASTGTGKFPPNYGYTF
TRBJ2-6 | TRBV5-1 | CASSFIGASGANVLTF
TRBJ2-7 | TRBV4-1 | CASSLTPGQGASEQYF